These 21 T cell receptor gamma chains share one sample of origin, sequenced in a study of gamma-delta chains in newborns, infants, children. TCRdb re-called the reads with CATT. The top ten clones hold about 20% of a sample with approximately 220 gamma-chain clones, 89% of them seen once. The sample consisted of blood, taken at baseline. The receptors originated from a child who was a newborn, infant or young child, either healthy, febrile or measles-vaccinated (not recorded which). This table probably holds off-target reads from a library built for another chain.

A word on this clone: The DNA is omitted, as the CDR3 cannot be located on it reliably, and the CDR3 follows TCRdb's listing. The V gene corresponds to TRGV9; no J gene was called. Germline loops: CDR1 GITISATS, CDR2 ISYDGTV (reference sequence). Counting both end residues, the CDR3 totals 26 amino acids. This chain's CDR3 is CACDSMGDPSSWDTRQMFFGTGIKLF.

Regarding this clone: The limits of the CDR3 on the DNA are not certain, so only TCRdb's listed CDR3 is given. V gene assignment gives TRGV9, but the J gene was left uncalled. The CDR3 region is 24 residues in length, termini included. Germline V gene lookup returns CDR1 GITISATS and CDR2 ISYDGTV (reference sequence). The CDR3 here is CACDILGDSWDTRQMFFGTGIKLF.

On this clone itself: The DNA is left out, because the CDR3 cannot be placed on it with certainty; the CDR3 is given as TCRdb lists it. The V gene was identified as TRGV9, while no J gene was called. From germline, CDR1 is GITISATS and CDR2 ISYDGTV (reference sequence). From its first to its last residue, the CDR3 has 26 amino acids. The CDR3 here is CACDTVLGDISWDTRQMFFGTGIKLF.

Notes on this clone: Because the CDR3's place on the DNA is in doubt, the DNA is left out and the CDR3 is given as listed by TCRdb. The V segment is TRGV9, and no J call was made. From germline, CDR1 is GITISATS and CDR2 ISYDGTV (reference sequence). From its first to its last residue, the CDR3 has 26 amino acids. The CDR3 is CACDTGGYQSSWDTRQMFFGTGIKLF.

A V gene of TRGV9 was called, but no J gene was assigned. Germline V gives CDR1 GITISATS, CDR2 ISYDGTV (reference sequence). The CDR3 runs 16 residues. CDR3 nucleotides: TGTGCCTGTGATCTACTGGGGGATAGAAGTTCAGCACAACTCTTCTTT. Its translation is CACDLLGDRSSAQLFF.

J is TRGJ1 or TRGJ2 and V is TRGV3. Germline-derived CDR1 and CDR2 are VTNTFY and YDVSTARD (reference sequence). V was pared by 2 bases and J by 2 bases, with 6 bases of the junction left unmatched. The CDR3 has 14 residues. CDR3 nucleotide sequence: TGTGCCACCTGGGACAAGCCTTATTATTATAAGAAACTCTTT. Its protein product is CATWDKPYYYKKLF.

This clone was found a few times. A V gene of TRGV9 was called, but no J gene was assigned. The length of the CDR3 is 13 residues. The germline V gene encodes CDR1 GITISATS and CDR2 ISYDGTV (reference sequence). This CDR3 reads CACDTWGTAQLFF. In nucleotides, the CDR3 is TGTGCCTGTGACACCTGGGGGACAGCACAACTCTTCTTT.

Comments on this clone: The limits of the CDR3 on the DNA are not certain, so only TCRdb's listed CDR3 is given. J gene calling gave no result, while the V gene is TRGV9. The CDR3 length is 26 residues, termini included. Germline V gene data show CDR1 as GITISATS and CDR2 as ISYDGTV (reference sequence). The CDR3 sequence is CACDTAAGVSSWDTRQMFFGTGIKLF.

With regard to this clone: It is unclear where the CDR3 begins or ends on the DNA, so no DNA is shown, and the CDR3 is as TCRdb lists it. This CDR3 is also generated by other DNA sequences in the sample. No J gene was named, though the V gene is TRGV9. A total of 24 residues make up the CDR3, ends included. Germline loops: CDR1 GITISATS, CDR2 ISYDGTV (reference sequence). The CDR3 region is CACDTAGGTWDTRQMFFGTGIKLF.

For this clone: The DNA is omitted, as the CDR3 cannot be located on it reliably, and the CDR3 follows TCRdb's listing. The V segment is TRGV9, and no J call was made. The V gene's germline CDR1 is GITISATS and CDR2 ISYDGTV (reference sequence). The CDR3 extends over 27 residues, inclusive of both ends. The CDR3 reads CACDTVLGDTSSWDTRQMFFGTGIKLF.

The sample holds a few counts of this clone. It is unclear where the CDR3 begins or ends on the DNA, so no DNA is shown, and the CDR3 is as TCRdb lists it. The CDR3 protein is CACDTAGGYSWDTRQMFFGTGIKLF. J gene calling gave no result, while the V gene is TRGV9. The length of the CDR3 is 25 amino acids, counting both ends. Germline CDR1 GITISATS, CDR2 ISYDGTV (reference sequence).

With regard to this clone: The DNA is omitted, as the CDR3 cannot be located on it reliably, and the CDR3 follows TCRdb's listing. The J segment was not called; the V segment is TRGV9. The CDR3 numbers 26 amino acids, ends counted. Germline-derived CDR1 and CDR2 are GITISATS and ISYDGTV (reference sequence). CDR3 region: CACDTAGGYGGWDTRQMFFGTGIKLF.

Notes on this clone: No DNA is shown, since the ends of the CDR3 on it are uncertain; the CDR3 is the one TCRdb lists. The V gene corresponds to TRGV9; no J gene was called. The CDR3 numbers 26 amino acids, ends counted. Per the germline V gene, CDR1 is GITISATS and CDR2 is ISYDGTV (reference sequence). The chain's CDR3 is CACDSVLGDSSWDTRQMFFGTGIKLF.

This clone was counted a single time. The V call is TRGV8, the J call TRGJP1. Unmatched junction bases numbered 4, after V lost 3 bases and J lost 0 bases. The CDR3 has 15 residues. In germline, CDR1 is VENAVY, CDR2 YDSYNSRV. The CDR3 coding sequence is TGTGCCACCTGGGATTATTATACCACTGGTTGGTTCAAGATATTT. This gives the protein CATWDYYTTGWFKIF.

A word on this clone: The DNA is left out, because the CDR3 cannot be placed on it with certainty; the CDR3 is given as TCRdb lists it. The sample holds other DNA sequences that translate to the same CDR3. No J gene was called, and the V gene is TRGV9. The CDR3 sequence runs 25 residues, both termini included. Looked up from germline, CDR1 is GITISATS and CDR2 is ISYDGTV (reference sequence). The CDR3 loop is CACDTWGPSSWDTRQMFFGTGIKLF.

Only a few counts were recorded for this clone. The J gene is uncalled and the V gene is TRGV9. Germline CDR1 and CDR2: GITISATS and ISYDGTV (reference sequence). The CDR3 length is 14 residues. CDR3 amino acids: CACDVLGDTAQLFF. Written as DNA, the CDR3 is TGTGCCTGTGACGTACTGGGGGATACAGCACAACTCTTCTTT.

This clone appeared once. No DNA is shown, since the ends of the CDR3 on it are uncertain; the CDR3 is the one TCRdb lists. The identical CDR3 is also encoded by other nucleotide sequences in the sample. The V gene is TRGV9, but the J gene lacks a call. Germline CDR1 is GITISATS and CDR2 is ISYDGTV (reference sequence). The CDR3 adds up to 27 amino acids, both ends counted. The CDR3 is CACDTVLGDSSSWDTRQMFFGTGIKLF.

The V gene is TRGV9, but the J gene lacks a call. This CDR3 has 18 amino acids. Germline V gene sequence: CDR1 GITISATS, CDR2 ISYDGTV (reference sequence). CDR3 nucleotide sequence: TGTGCCTGTGACTCGTACTGGGGGATTTCCGATTTGACAGCGCAACTCTTCTTT. Encoded protein: CACDSYWGISDLTAQLFF.

With the J gene uncalled, the V gene is TRGV9. Germline V gene data show CDR1 as GITISATS and CDR2 as ISYDGTV (reference sequence). The CDR3 contains 18 residues. Written as DNA, the CDR3 is TGTGCCTGTGACACCCTTACTGGGGGACTAGCTTTGACAGCACAACTCTTCTTT. Translated: CACDTLTGGLALTAQLFF.

In regard to this clone: The DNA is omitted, as the CDR3 cannot be located on it reliably, and the CDR3 follows TCRdb's listing. The sample contains more than one DNA sequence encoding this CDR3. The V gene is TRGV9; the J gene was not called. Germline values: CDR1 GITISATS, CDR2 ISYDGTV (reference sequence). The CDR3 adds up to 27 amino acids, both ends counted. CDR3 amino acids: CACDTVLGDSSSWDTRQMFFGTGIKLF.

Concerning this clone itself: No DNA is shown, since the ends of the CDR3 on it are uncertain; the CDR3 is the one TCRdb lists. A V gene of TRGV9 was called, but no J gene was assigned. Germline V gives CDR1 GITISATS, CDR2 ISYDGTV (reference sequence). The CDR3 sequence runs 23 residues, both termini included. The CDR3 sequence: CACDILGDWDTRQMFFGTGIKLF.